These 15 T cell receptor beta chains were sequenced from one sample in a study of blood T cell repertoires in COVID-19 (dated by TCRdb to 2020 to 2021). Library preparation employed the immunoSEQ multiplex PCR assay. Here the immuneACCESS table is served through TCRdb, limited to in-frame sequences with V and J called. Missing clones are a known gap in these copies; in checked studies unresolved V genes cover under half, and the rest lacks a known reason. The sample table holds 190,000 or so clones, of which around 87% were seen once. The top ten hold about 2.7% of the sample. The source material was peripheral blood. The receptors come from a man in his forties with active or convalescent COVID-19.

The V and J genes are TRBV29-1 and TRBJ1-1; 11 bases map to TRBD1. The CDR3 sequence is 16 residues long. J was trimmed by 1 base and V by 7 bases; bases with no gene match: 11. Per the germline V gene, CDR1 is SQVTM and CDR2 is ANQGSEA. CDR3: CSAGKGQGVWNTEAFF. The CDR3 bases are TGCAGCGCCGGTAAGGGACAGGGGGTCTGGAACACTGAAGCTTTCTTT.

The CDR3 nucleotides read TGTGCCAGCAGCTTAGTTCCGACACTTAATCAGCCCCAGCATTTT. Encoded protein: CASSLVPTLNQPQHF. The gene calls are TRBV7-2 and TRBJ1-5; no clear D. There are 15 residues in the CDR3. Germline assignment: CDR1 SGHTA and CDR2 FQGNSA. The V end lost 1 base, the J end lost 4 bases, and 11 bases lay between the germline ends.

V and J are TRBV9 and TRBJ2-4; tentatively, D is TRBD2 (7 bases). CDR1 is SGDLS, CDR2 YYNGEE, per germline. V lost 0 bases to trimming and J lost 7 bases, with 14 bases between them. The CDR3 totals 15 residues. The CDR3: CASSVVAGAGNIQYF. The CDR3 coding sequence is TGTGCCAGCAGCGTAGTTGCGGGGGCCGGGAACATTCAGTACTTC.

The chain couples TRBV5-4 to TRBJ1-4; D uncertain. Germline-derived CDR1 and CDR2 are SGHNT and YYREEE (reference sequence). The V end was cut by 4 bases, the J end by 0 bases, with 13 bases between. The CDR3 is 16 amino acids. The CDR3 region is CASSPGAGTTNEKLFF. CDR3 DNA sequence: TGTGCCAGCAGCCCGGGTGCGGGGACAACTAATGAAAAACTGTTTTTT. The variable domain in full, with the rest retrieved from reference TRBV5-4 and TRBJ1-4, is ETGVTQSPTHLIKTRGQQVTLRCSSQSGHNTVSWYQQALGQGPQFIFQYYREEENGRGNFPPRFSGLQFPNYSSELNVNALELDDSALYLCASSPGAGTTNEKLFFGSGTQLSVL.

A single count supports this clone. V usage is TRBV6-6 and J usage is TRBJ1-5, with 7 positions matching TRBD1. This CDR3 is built from 18 residues. With 5 bases clipped from V and 2 bases from J, the junction kept 15 bases outside the gene matches. In germline, CDR1 is MNHNY, CDR2 SVGAGI (reference sequence). The CDR3 DNA reads as TGTGCCAGCAGTCGATCCCTCCAGGGGGGCGTCCGCAATCAGCCCCAGCATTTT. Its protein product is CASSRSLQGGVRNQPQHF.

The chain has TRBV5-1 and TRBJ2-3; TRBD1 matches 7 bases. This CDR3 has 15 residues. V trimming: 4 bases; J trimming: 4 bases; junction bases outside the gene matches: 9. In germline, CDR1 is SGHRS, CDR2 YFSETQ. The CDR3 loop reads CASSPGTVLPDTQYF. CDR3 coding DNA: TGCGCCAGCAGCCCCGGGACAGTGTTACCAGATACGCAGTATTTT. The full variable domain, its missing parts supplied by reference TRBV5-1 and TRBJ2-3, is KAGVTQTPRYLIKTRGQQVTLSCSPISGHRSVSWYQQTPGQGLQFLFEYFSETQRNKGNFPGRFSGRQFSNSRSEMNVSTLELGDSALYLCASSPGTVLPDTQYFGPGTRLTVL.

This chain connects TRBV5-4 to TRBJ2-4; 8 positions match TRBD1. The J segment lost 0 bases and the V segment lost 0 bases, leaving 2 bases of the junction unmatched. Germline assignment: CDR1 SGHNT and CDR2 YYREEE (reference sequence). CDR3 length: 16 amino acids. The CDR3 DNA is TGTGCCAGCAGCTTGGCCGGGACAGGAGCCAAAAACATTCAGTACTTC. Protein: CASSLAGTGAKNIQYF.

CDR3 in amino acids: CASRGGYSNQPQHF. CDR3 DNA: TGTGCCAGTCGCGGCGGGTATAGCAATCAGCCCCAGCATTTT. J is TRBJ1-5 and V is TRBV19; no firm D call. Germline CDR1 is LNHDA and CDR2 is SQIVND (reference sequence). CDR3 size: 14 residues. Trimming shortened V by 8 bases and J by 0 bases, and 11 bases separated the two germline ends.

The J gene is TRBJ2-7, the V gene TRBV6-5; 7 bases agree with TRBD1. The V segment lost 6 bases and the J segment 5 bases; nucleotides outside the gene matches: 7. Germline CDR1 reads MNHEY; CDR2 reads SVGAGI. This CDR3 comprises 13 residues. DNA of the CDR3: TGTGCCAGCAGACCCGACAGGGTAGACGAGCAGTACTTC. It is translated as CASRPDRVDEQYF.

The chain recombines TRBV9 with TRBJ1-2; 9 bases agree with TRBD1. The CDR3 is 16 residues long. CDR1 and CDR2 from the germline V gene are SGDLS and YYNGEE. After removal of 3 bases from V and 2 bases from J, the junction contained 8 bases not matched to a gene. In DNA, the CDR3 is TGTGCCAGCAGCGCAGTAGTTGGGACAGGGAACTATGGCTACACCTTC. Protein: CASSAVVGTGNYGYTF.

This sequence joins TRBV7-3 and TRBJ1-1; 7 bases align to TRBD1. The CDR3 sequence is 15 residues long. CDR1 is SGHTA and CDR2 is FQGTGA in the germline V gene. V gave up 5 bases and J gave up 1 base; unmatched junction bases: 7. CDR3 loop: CASSLLGGQNTEAFF. The CDR3 DNA sequence: TGTGCCAGCAGCCTGTTAGGGGGCCAGAACACTGAAGCTTTCTTT.

V usage is TRBV10-3 and J usage is TRBJ1-1, with a weak D call TRBD1 (6 bases). The V end lost 4 bases, the J end lost 0 bases, and 9 bases lay between the germline ends. This CDR3 is built from 14 residues. Germline assignment: CDR1 ENHRY and CDR2 SYGVKD. This CDR3 is CAISGTVLNTEAFF. The CDR3 coding sequence is TGTGCCATCAGTGGGACAGTCCTGAACACTGAAGCTTTCTTT.

The V call is TRBV5-1, the J call TRBJ2-5, with D uncertain. Germline V gene lookup returns CDR1 SGHRS and CDR2 YFSETQ. V dropped 2 bases and J dropped 3 bases, with 8 bases sitting between them. The CDR3 has 13 amino acids. The CDR3 reads CASSFPQKETQYF. The CDR3, as DNA: TGCGCCAGCAGCTTCCCACAGAAAGAGACCCAGTACTTC.

V gene TRBV19 combines with J gene TRBJ1-1; D possibly corresponds to TRBD1 (6 bases). This CDR3 is built from 14 residues. V was cut by 6 bases and J by 4 bases, with 15 bases left in between. Germline assignment: CDR1 LNHDA and CDR2 SQIVND (reference sequence). The CDR3 sequence is CASSPQGIGTEAFF. CDR3 coding DNA: TGTGCCAGTAGCCCACAGGGAATCGGCACTGAAGCTTTCTTT.

This clone was counted a single time. CDR3 protein: CASKGLAGGPDTQYF. CDR3 coding DNA: TGTGCCAGCAAAGGACTAGCGGGGGGGCCAGATACGCAGTATTTT. The V call is TRBV6-5, the J call TRBJ2-3, with 15 bases lining up with TRBD2. Germline V gene sequence: CDR1 MNHEY, CDR2 SVGAGI. This CDR3 spans 15 amino acids. V lost 7 bases, J lost 4 bases, and 3 bases stayed unmatched.